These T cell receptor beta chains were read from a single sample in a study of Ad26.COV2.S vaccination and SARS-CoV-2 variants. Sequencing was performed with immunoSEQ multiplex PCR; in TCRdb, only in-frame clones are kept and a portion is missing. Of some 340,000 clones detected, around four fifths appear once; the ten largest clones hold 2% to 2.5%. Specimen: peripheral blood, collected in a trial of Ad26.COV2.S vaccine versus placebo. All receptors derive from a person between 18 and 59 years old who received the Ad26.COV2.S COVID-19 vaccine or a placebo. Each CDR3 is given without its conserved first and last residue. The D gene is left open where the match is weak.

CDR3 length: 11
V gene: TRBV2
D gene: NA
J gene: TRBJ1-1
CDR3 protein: ASSDGPGTEAF

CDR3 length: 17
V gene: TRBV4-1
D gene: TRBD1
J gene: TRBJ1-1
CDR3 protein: ASSQDEARKTGANTEAF

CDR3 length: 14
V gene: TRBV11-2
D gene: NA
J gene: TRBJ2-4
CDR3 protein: ASGPAGGPGKNIQY

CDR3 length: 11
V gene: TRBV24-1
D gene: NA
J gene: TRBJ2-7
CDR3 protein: ATSAAGAYEQY

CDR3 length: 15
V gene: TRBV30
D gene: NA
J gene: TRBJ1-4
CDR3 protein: AWSVFSLGQHNEKLF

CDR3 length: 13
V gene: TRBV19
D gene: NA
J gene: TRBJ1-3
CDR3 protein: ASNELLGPGDTIY

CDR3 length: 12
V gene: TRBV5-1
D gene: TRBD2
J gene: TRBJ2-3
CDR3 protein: ASRRGDSTDTQY

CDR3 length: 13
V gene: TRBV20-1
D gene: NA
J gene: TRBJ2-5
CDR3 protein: SASSREGFLETQY

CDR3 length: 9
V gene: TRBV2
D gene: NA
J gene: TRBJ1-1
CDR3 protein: ASSVAAEAF

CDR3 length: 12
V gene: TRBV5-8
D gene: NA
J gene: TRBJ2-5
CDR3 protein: ASSLVVRRETQY

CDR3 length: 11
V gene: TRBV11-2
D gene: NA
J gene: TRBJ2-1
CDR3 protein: ASSLPNYNEQF

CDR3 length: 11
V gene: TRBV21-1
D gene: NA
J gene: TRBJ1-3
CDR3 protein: ASSKVRGNTIY

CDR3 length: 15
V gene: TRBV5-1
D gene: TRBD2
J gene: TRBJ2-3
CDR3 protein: ASSLASSGGAVDTQY

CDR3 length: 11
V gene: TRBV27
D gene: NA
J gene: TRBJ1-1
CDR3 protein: ASSFSGLTEAF

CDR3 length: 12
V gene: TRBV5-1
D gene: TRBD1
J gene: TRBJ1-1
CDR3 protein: ASKGQGLNTEAF

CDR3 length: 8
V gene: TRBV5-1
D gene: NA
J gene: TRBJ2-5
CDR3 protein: ASSQETQY

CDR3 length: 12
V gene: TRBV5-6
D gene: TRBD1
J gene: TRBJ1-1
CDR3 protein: ASSYGQGITEAF

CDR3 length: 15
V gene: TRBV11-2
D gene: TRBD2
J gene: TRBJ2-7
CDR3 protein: ASSSPGLAGISYEQY

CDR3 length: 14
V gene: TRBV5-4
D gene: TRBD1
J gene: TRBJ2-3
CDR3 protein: ASSHHGQGETDTQY

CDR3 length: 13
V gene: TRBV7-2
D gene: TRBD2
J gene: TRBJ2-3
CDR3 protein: ASSSVAGGRDTQY

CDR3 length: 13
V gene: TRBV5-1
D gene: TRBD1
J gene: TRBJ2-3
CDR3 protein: ASNGQGSSTDTQY

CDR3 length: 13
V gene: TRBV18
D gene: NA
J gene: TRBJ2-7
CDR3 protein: ASSPGIGLTYEQY

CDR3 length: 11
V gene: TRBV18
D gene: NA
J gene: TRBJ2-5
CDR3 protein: ASSPRSQETQY

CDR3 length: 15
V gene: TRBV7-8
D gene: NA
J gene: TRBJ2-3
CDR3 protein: ASSNPTVWGRTDTQY

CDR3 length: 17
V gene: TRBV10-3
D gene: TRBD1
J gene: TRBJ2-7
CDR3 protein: AISESGYEGAQALYEQY

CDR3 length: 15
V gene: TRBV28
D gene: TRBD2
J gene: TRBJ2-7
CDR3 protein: ASNRIGSGGALYEQY

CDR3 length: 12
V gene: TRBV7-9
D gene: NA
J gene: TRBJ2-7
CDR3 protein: ASSFPGADYEQY

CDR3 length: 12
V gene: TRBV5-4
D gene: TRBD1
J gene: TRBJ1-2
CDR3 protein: ASSSTGQIYGYT

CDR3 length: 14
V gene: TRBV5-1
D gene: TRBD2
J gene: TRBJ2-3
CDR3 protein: ASSAGLAAIMDTQY

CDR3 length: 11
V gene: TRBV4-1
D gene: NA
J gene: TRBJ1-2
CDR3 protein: ASSQVFPGGYT

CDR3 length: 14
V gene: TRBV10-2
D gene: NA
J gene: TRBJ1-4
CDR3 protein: ASATWGEGNNEKLF

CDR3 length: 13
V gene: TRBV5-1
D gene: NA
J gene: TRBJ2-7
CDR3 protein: ASSPEPGLVYEQY

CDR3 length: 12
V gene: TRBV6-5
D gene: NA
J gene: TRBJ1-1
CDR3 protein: ASSYFAGNTEAF

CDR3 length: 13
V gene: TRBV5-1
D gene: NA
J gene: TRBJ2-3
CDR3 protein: ASSLTGQSTDTQY

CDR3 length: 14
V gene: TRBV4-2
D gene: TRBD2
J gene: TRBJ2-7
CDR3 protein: ASSQSERGGSDEQY

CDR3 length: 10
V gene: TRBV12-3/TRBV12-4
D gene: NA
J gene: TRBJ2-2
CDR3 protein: ASSLHTGELF

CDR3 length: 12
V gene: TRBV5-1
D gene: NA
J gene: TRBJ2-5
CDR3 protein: ASSLVTGQETQY

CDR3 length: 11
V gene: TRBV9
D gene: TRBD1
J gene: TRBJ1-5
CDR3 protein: ASSGQGAEPQH

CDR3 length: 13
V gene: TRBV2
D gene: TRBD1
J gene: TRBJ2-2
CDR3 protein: ASSAQGANTGELF

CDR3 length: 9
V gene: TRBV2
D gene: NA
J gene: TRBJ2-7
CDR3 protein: ASRGFAEQY

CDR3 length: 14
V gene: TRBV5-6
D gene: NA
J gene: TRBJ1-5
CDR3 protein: ASSLATGNSNQPQH

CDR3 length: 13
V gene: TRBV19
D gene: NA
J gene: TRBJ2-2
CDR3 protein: ASSSFGGNTGELF

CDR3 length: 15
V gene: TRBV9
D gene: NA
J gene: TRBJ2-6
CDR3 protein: ASSVYTGHSGANVLT

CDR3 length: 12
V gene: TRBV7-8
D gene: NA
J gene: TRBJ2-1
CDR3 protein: ASSLYRLRDEQF

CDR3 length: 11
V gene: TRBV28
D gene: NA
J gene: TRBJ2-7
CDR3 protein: ASSRDPNYEQY

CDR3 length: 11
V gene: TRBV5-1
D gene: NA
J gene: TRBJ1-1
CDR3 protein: ASRRMLNTEAF

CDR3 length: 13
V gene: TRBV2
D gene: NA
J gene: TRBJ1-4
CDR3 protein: ASSVYPGGGEKLF

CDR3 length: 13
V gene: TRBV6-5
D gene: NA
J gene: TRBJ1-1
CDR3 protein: ASSYSGGARTEAF

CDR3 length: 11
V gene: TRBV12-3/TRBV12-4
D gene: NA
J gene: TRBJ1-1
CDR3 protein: ASSLSGRTEAF